The rows below give T cell receptor beta chains drawn from one sample of a study of blood T cell repertoires in COVID-19. Some clones are missing from TCRdb's copy, which holds only in-frame ones; the method was immunoSEQ multiplex PCR. Of over 150,000 clones listed, more than 70% are singletons. Sequenced input: PBMCs or T cells enriched from blood (not recorded which). Receptors originate from a man aged 35 to 55 who had recovered from COVID-19. CDR3s include the opening cysteine and the closing phenylalanine or tryptophan. The D gene is left open where the match is weak. Clone size, where shown, is once, few, many, or a class for clones that have expanded.

d_call,j_call,cdr3_length,clone_size,v_call,cdr3_aa,cdr3_nt
TRBD1,TRBJ1-6,17,.,TRBV15,CATAGTAPPGAIAPLHF,TGTGCCACGGCGGGGACAGCTCCTCCCGGTGCCATTGCACCCCTCCACTTT
TRBD1,TRBJ1-1,15,.,TRBV4-1,CASSPTGGRNTEAFF,TGCGCCAGCAGCCCGACAGGGGGAAGGAACACTGAAGCTTTCTTT
TRBD1,TRBJ1-6,13,.,TRBV3-1/TRBV3-2,CASSQRTGSPLHF,TGTGCCAGCAGCCAAAGGACAGGCTCACCCCTCCACTTT
.,TRBJ1-2,14,.,TRBV6-5,CASSPRGLNYGYTF,TGTGCCAGCAGTCCCCGGGGGTTAAACTATGGCTACACCTTC
.,TRBJ2-5,18,.,TRBV4-1,CASSQGLTTGLSKETQYF,TGCGCCAGCAGCCAAGGCCTGACCACGGGACTTTCCAAAGAGACCCAGTACTTC
.,TRBJ1-6,15,.,TRBV4-2,CASSQVGEGNSPLHF,TGTGCCAGCAGCCAAGTGGGGGAGGGGAATTCACCCCTCCACTTT
TRBD1,TRBJ1-1,15,.,TRBV7-9,CASSSGQGADTEAFF,TGTGCCAGCAGCTCGGGACAGGGGGCTGACACTGAAGCTTTCTTT
.,TRBJ1-1,17,.,TRBV7-9,CASSPAGRKRGDTEAFF,TGTGCCAGCAGTCCGGCGGGACGAAAGCGCGGGGACACTGAAGCTTTCTTT
TRBD2,TRBJ2-7,14,.,TRBV27,CASSSGTRRFEQYF,TGTGCCAGCAGTTCCGGGACTAGGAGGTTCGAGCAGTACTTC
TRBD2,TRBJ2-4,17,.,TRBV3-1/TRBV3-2,CASSPYRRLAAKNIQYF,TGTGCCAGCAGCCCCTATAGGAGACTAGCGGCCAAAAACATTCAGTACTTC
TRBD2,TRBJ2-1,15,.,TRBV7-2,CASSLVTSGDNEQFF,TGTGCCAGCAGCTTAGTGACTAGCGGGGACAATGAGCAGTTCTTC
TRBD1,TRBJ1-6,18,.,TRBV27,CASSLGGRLGQGPSPLHF,TGTGCCAGCAGTTTAGGGGGGCGGCTGGGACAGGGGCCTTCACCCCTCCACTTT
TRBD1,TRBJ1-1,13,.,TRBV6-5,CASSYRQGGSTFF,TGTGCCAGCAGTTACCGACAGGGCGGTAGTACTTTCTTT
.,TRBJ2-2,16,.,TRBV5-1,CASTTASASNTGELFF,TGCGCCAGCACCACGGCTAGCGCTTCGAACACCGGGGAGCTGTTTTTT
.,TRBJ2-3,16,.,TRBV7-8,CARSPRDFSGTDTQYF,TGTGCCCGCAGCCCTCGGGACTTCTCCGGCACAGATACGCAGTATTTT
TRBD2,TRBJ2-1,17,.,TRBV13,CASSPSLAGGRWNEQFF,TGTGCCAGCAGCCCCTCCTTAGCGGGAGGACGCTGGAATGAGCAGTTCTTC
TRBD1,TRBJ1-1,15,.,TRBV15,CATSRDRGLETEAFF,TGTGCCACCAGCAGGGACAGGGGGCTCGAAACTGAAGCTTTCTTT
.,TRBJ2-7,13,.,TRBV30,CAWSGRGLYEQYF,TGTGCCTGGAGTGGGAGGGGTCTTTACGAGCAGTACTTC
.,TRBJ1-3,12,.,TRBV12-3/TRBV12-4,CASSTAPYTIYF,TGTGCCAGTTCTACAGCTCCTTACACCATATATTTT
TRBD2,TRBJ2-2,15,once,TRBV5-1,CASSSAGGPLGELFF,TGCGCCAGCAGCTCCGCGGGGGGGCCCCTCGGGGAGCTGTTTTTT
.,TRBJ2-2,17,once,TRBV5-1,CASSLSSGTRNTGELFF,TGCGCCAGCAGCTTGTCATCCGGGACACGAAACACCGGGGAGCTGTTTTTT
.,TRBJ1-6,15,.,TRBV16,CASSQFRGDNSPLHF,TGTGCCAGCAGCCAATTCAGGGGAGACAATTCACCCCTCCACTTT
.,TRBJ2-7,13,once,TRBV12-3/TRBV12-4,CASSLRLSYEQYF,TGTGCCAGCAGTTTAAGACTTTCCTACGAGCAGTACTTC
TRBD1,TRBJ2-5,15,.,TRBV5-1,CATAAGTGRGETQYF,TGCGCCACGGCGGCTGGGACAGGGCGGGGAGAGACCCAGTACTTC
TRBD2,TRBJ2-1,15,once,TRBV28,CASSFSSGGDNEQFF,TGTGCCAGCAGTTTTAGTTCGGGAGGTGACAATGAGCAGTTCTTC
TRBD1,TRBJ2-1,17,once,TRBV28,CASSFRDRGLGYNEQFF,TGTGCCAGCAGTTTTAGGGACAGGGGGCTGGGCTACAATGAGCAGTTCTTC
.,TRBJ1-2,20,.,TRBV30,CAWNQGIPTGGLPNIYGYTF,TGTGCCTGGAATCAGGGAATCCCGACAGGCGGACTTCCTAACATTTATGGCTACACCTTC
.,TRBJ2-7,12,.,TRBV11-2,CASSFDWAALHF,TGTGCCAGCAGCTTTGATTGGGCCGCCCTACACTTC
.,TRBJ1-2,14,.,TRBV29-1,CSVGVGITDYGYTF,TGCAGCGTTGGGGTCGGGATAACAGACTATGGCTACACCTTC
.,TRBJ1-5,18,.,TRBV19,CASSIGRGGDYSNQPQHF,TGTGCCAGTAGTATAGGGCGCGGAGGAGATTATAGCAATCAGCCCCAGCATTTT
.,TRBJ1-2,12,.,TRBV21-1,CASGGQNYGYTF,TGTGCCAGCGGTGGACAGAACTATGGCTACACCTTC
TRBD1,TRBJ1-5,15,.,TRBV12-5,CASGEGQALNQPQHF,TGTGCTAGTGGTGAGGGACAGGCTCTTAATCAGCCCCAGCATTTT
TRBD1,TRBJ1-2,15,.,TRBV19,CASSATGQTTYGYTF,TGTGCCAGTAGTGCAACGGGACAGACTACCTATGGCTACACCTTC
.,TRBJ1-2,15,.,TRBV6-5,CASSFQGGGRYGYTF,TGTGCCAGCAGCTTCCAAGGGGGGGGACGCTATGGCTACACCTTC
.,TRBJ2-1,15,.,TRBV5-1,CASSLDGISYNEQFF,TGCGCCAGCAGCTTGGACGGGATCTCCTACAATGAGCAGTTCTTC
TRBD1,TRBJ2-7,15,.,TRBV11-2,CASSAWDRGLYEQYF,TGTGCCAGCAGCGCCTGGGACAGGGGGCTCTACGAGCAGTACTTC
TRBD1,TRBJ1-2,13,.,TRBV19,CASRIQGAYGYTF,TGTGCCAGTAGAATACAGGGGGCCTATGGCTACACCTTC
TRBD2,TRBJ2-7,13,.,TRBV27,CASRLGRAYEQYF,TGTGCCAGCAGACTCGGGAGGGCCTACGAGCAGTACTTC
.,TRBJ2-5,13,.,TRBV9,CASSVGLSETQYF,TGTGCCAGCAGCGTAGGACTCAGCGAGACCCAGTACTTC
.,TRBJ1-6,11,.,TRBV14,CASSLGITLHF,TGTGCCAGCAGCCTCGGGATTACCCTCCACTTT
TRBD2,TRBJ2-7,17,.,TRBV28,CASNPTFSGRVFYEQYF,TGTGCCAGCAACCCAACGTTTAGCGGGAGGGTCTTCTACGAGCAGTACTTC
.,TRBJ2-6,17,.,TRBV9,CASSRVLGGRGANVLTF,TGTGCCAGCAGCCGTGTGCTGGGTGGGAGAGGGGCCAACGTCCTGACTTTC
TRBD2,TRBJ2-1,17,.,TRBV15,CATSRIASGSSYNEQFF,TGTGCCACCAGCAGAATTGCAAGCGGGAGCTCCTACAATGAGCAGTTCTTC
TRBD1,TRBJ2-1,15,.,TRBV10-3,CAITGQGAGYNEQFF,TGTGCCATCACCGGACAGGGGGCCGGCTACAATGAGCAGTTCTTC
.,TRBJ2-2,13,.,TRBV2,CAIRAGVAGELFF,TGTGCCATCCGCGCAGGGGTGGCCGGGGAGCTGTTTTTT
.,TRBJ1-4,14,.,TRBV9,CASSPGVANEKLFF,TGTGCCAGCAGCCCAGGGGTGGCTAATGAAAAACTGTTTTTT
TRBD1,TRBJ1-2,13,.,TRBV7-2,CASSQGGFYGYTF,TGTGCCAGCAGCCAAGGGGGCTTCTATGGCTACACCTTC